A selection of T cell receptor beta chains follows, all from one sample in a study of identical twins' blood T cells. TCRdb called the 5' RACE reads again in MiXCR, with one record for every CDR3 protein. In the table there are about 370,000 distinct CDR3 sequences, about 28% of which are singletons. Sequenced input: PBMCs. These receptors came from a woman aged 18-55 years in good health. Each CDR3 is given with its conserved first and last residue. D genes are given only for firm matches. For some rows the clone size is stated as once, few or many, or as a class when expanded; others skip it.

v_call,clone_size,j_call,d_call,cdr3_aa,cdr3_nt
TRBV19,-,TRBJ2-2,TRBD1,CASSRDRVSTGELFF,TGTGCCAGTAGTAGGGACAGGGTCTCCACCGGGGAGCTGTTTTTT
TRBV5-6,few,TRBJ1-1,-,CASSLALNEAFF,TGTGCCAGCAGCTTGGCGCTTAATGAAGCTTTCTTT
TRBV6-5,-,TRBJ2-2,TRBD2,CASSTTSGWGGELFF,TGTGCCAGCAGCACGACTAGCGGGTGGGGCGGGGAGCTGTTTTTT
TRBV29-1,-,TRBJ2-3,-,CSVFPEDTQYF,TGCAGCGTCTTTCCTGAGGATACGCAGTATTTT
TRBV7-8,few,TRBJ2-2,-,CASSFIRTNTGELFF,TGTGCCAGCAGCTTCATACGGACCAACACCGGGGAGCTGTTTTTT
TRBV25-1,many,TRBJ2-7,TRBD1,CASSELGAGTGTYEQYF,TGTGCCAGCAGTGAATTAGGGGCCGGGACAGGGACCTACGAGCAGTACTTC
TRBV5-1,-,TRBJ1-4,-,CASSSTRHPTNEKLFF,TGCGCCAGCAGCTCGACTCGACATCCAACTAATGAAAAACTGTTTTTT
TRBV3-1,-,TRBJ2-5,-,CASSQDGQETQYF,TGTGCCAGCAGCCAGGACGGTCAAGAGACCCAGTACTTC
TRBV20-1,-,TRBJ1-6,TRBD1,CSARDFSPGQRSPLHF,TGCAGTGCTAGAGATTTTTCTCCGGGACAGCGTTCACCCCTCCACTTT
TRBV11-2,-,TRBJ2-7,TRBD2,CASSLDASGAGYEQYF,TGTGCCAGCAGCTTAGATGCTAGCGGGGCTGGGTACGAGCAGTACTTC
TRBV15,few,TRBJ1-3,-,CATSRDPTSGNTIYF,TGTGCCACCAGCAGAGATCCAACCTCTGGAAACACCATATATTTT
TRBV5-1,-,TRBJ2-2,-,CASRGQITGELFF,TGCGCCAGCAGAGGGCAGATCACCGGGGAGCTGTTTTTT
TRBV21-1,few,TRBJ2-7,-,CAKTSGRFPYF,TGTGCCAAGACTAGCGGGAGGTTTCCGTACTTC